The clone carrying this T cell receptor beta chain appeared a single time. The sample is drawn from a study of tumour-infiltrating T cells in Burkitt lymphoma. Study information: Productive clonality predicted overall and progression-free survival.

Repertoires were generated with immunoSEQ multiplex PCR, while TCRdb's copy carries only in-frame clones and drops some. The sample comprises around 13,000 clones, about 85% of which are singletons, and roughly 1.4% rests with the top ten. The origin of this receptor is a human donor with diffuse large B-cell lymphoma. The sample taken for sequencing was tumor tissue.

CDR3 bases: TGTGCCAGCAGTACGGACCGCTACGAGCAGTACTTC. It yields the protein CASSTDRYEQYF. V is TRBV2 and J is TRBJ2-7; D unresolved. The CDR3 sequence is 12 residues long. V lost 5 bases and J 3 bases, leaving 8 bases between the germline ends. Germline assignment: CDR1 SNHLY and CDR2 FYNNEI.